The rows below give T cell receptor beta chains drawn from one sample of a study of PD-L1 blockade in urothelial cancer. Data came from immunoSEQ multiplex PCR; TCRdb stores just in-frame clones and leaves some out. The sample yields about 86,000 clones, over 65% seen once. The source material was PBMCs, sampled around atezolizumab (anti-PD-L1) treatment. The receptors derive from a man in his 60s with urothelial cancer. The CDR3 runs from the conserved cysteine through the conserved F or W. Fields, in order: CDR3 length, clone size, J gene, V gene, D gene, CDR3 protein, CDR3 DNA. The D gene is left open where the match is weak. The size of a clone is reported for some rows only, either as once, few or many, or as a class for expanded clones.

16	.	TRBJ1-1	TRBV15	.	CATSPFGGASLTEAFF	TGTGCCACCAGCCCCTTTGGGGGCGCAAGCCTCACTGAAGCTTTCTTT
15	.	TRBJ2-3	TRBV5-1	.	CASSLRTFSTDTQYF	TGCGCCAGCAGCTTGCGGACATTTAGCACAGATACGCAGTATTTT
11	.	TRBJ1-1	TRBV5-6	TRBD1	CASSSGGLAFF	TGTGCCAGCAGCTCAGGGGGGCTGGCTTTCTTT
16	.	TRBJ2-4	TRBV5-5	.	CASSLGLGLAKNIQYF	TGTGCCAGCAGCTTGGGTCTAGGCCTAGCCAAAAACATTCAGTACTTC
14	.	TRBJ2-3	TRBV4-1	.	CASNGRVGTDTQYF	TGCGCCAGCAACGGCAGGGTGGGTACAGATACGCAGTATTTT
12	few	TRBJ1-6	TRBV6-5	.	CASRQGLGPLHF	TGTGCCAGCAGACAGGGTCTAGGACCCCTCCACTTT
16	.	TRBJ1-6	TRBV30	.	CAWKKATSSYNSPLHF	TGTGCCTGGAAAAAAGCGACGAGCTCCTATAATTCACCCCTCCACTTT
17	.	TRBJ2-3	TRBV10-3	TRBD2	CAISPDLSSGATDTQYF	TGTGCCATCAGTCCCGACTTATCTAGCGGGGCCACAGATACGCAGTATTTT
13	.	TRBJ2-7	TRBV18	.	CASSPGQRYEQYF	TGTGCCAGCTCACCCGGCCAGAGGTACGAGCAGTACTTC
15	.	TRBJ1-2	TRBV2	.	CASSGLKQVNYGYTF	TGTGCCAGCAGTGGTCTGAAACAGGTTAACTATGGCTACACCTTC
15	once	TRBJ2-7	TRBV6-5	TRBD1	CASSRNSGTGDEQYF	TGTGCCAGCAGCCGGAATTCCGGGACAGGGGACGAGCAGTACTTC
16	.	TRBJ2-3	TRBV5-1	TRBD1	CASSLGDRAAGDTQYF	TGCGCCAGCAGCTTGGGGGACAGGGCTGCAGGAGATACGCAGTATTTT
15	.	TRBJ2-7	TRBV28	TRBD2	CASSFSGTSVYEQYF	TGTGCCAGCAGTTTCTCCGGGACTAGCGTCTACGAGCAGTACTTC
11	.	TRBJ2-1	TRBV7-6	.	CASSLVDEQFF	TGTGCCAGCAGCTTAGTCGATGAGCAGTTCTTC
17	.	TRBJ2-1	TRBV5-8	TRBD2	CASSLVWTSGSVNEQFF	TGTGCCAGCAGCTTGGTGTGGACTAGCGGGAGTGTCAATGAGCAGTTCTTC
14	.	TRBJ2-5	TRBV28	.	CASSLYRARETQYF	TGTGCCAGCAGCCTTTACAGGGCGCGGGAGACCCAGTACTTC
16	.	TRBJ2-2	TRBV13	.	CASSLDAGSIPGELFF	TGTGCCAGCAGCTTAGACGCCGGGTCTATCCCCGGGGAGCTGTTTTTT
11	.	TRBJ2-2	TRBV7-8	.	CASRATGELFF	TGTGCCAGCAGGGCTACCGGGGAGCTGTTTTTT
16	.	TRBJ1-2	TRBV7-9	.	CASSPKQGILDYGYTF	TGTGCCAGCAGCCCCAAACAGGGTATATTAGACTATGGCTACACCTTC
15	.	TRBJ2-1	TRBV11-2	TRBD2	CASSPRTSGNNEQFF	TGTGCCAGCAGCCCCAGGACAAGCGGGAACAATGAGCAGTTCTTC
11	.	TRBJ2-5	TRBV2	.	CASRGQETQYF	TGTGCCAGCCGAGGGCAAGAGACCCAGTACTTC
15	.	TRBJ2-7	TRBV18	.	CASSGGTASSYEQYF	TGTGCCAGCTCAGGCGGGACAGCCAGCTCCTACGAGCAGTACTTC
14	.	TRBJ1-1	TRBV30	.	CAWSEGTQGTEAFF	TGTGCCTGGAGCGAGGGGACACAGGGAACTGAAGCTTTCTTT
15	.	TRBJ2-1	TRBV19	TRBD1	CASSPRGLSYNEQFF	TGTGCCAGTAGTCCCAGGGGGCTCTCCTACAATGAGCAGTTCTTC
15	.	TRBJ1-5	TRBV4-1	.	CASSPGVYSNQPQHF	TGCGCCAGCAGTCCAGGGGTGTATAGCAATCAGCCCCAGCATTTT
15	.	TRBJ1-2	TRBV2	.	CASTIQGGQNYGYTF	TGTGCCAGCACCATCCAAGGTGGACAGAACTATGGCTACACCTTC
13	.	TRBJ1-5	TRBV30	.	CAWSTGSNQPQHF	TGTGCCTGGAGTACAGGTTCCAATCAGCCCCAGCATTTT
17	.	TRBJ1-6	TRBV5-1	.	CASSQEVLSSYNSPLHF	TGCGCCAGCAGCCAGGAGGTCTTAAGCTCCTATAATTCACCCCTCCACTTT
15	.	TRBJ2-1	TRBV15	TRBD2	CATSWSGGAVNEQFF	TGTGCCACCAGCTGGAGCGGGGGGGCCGTAAATGAGCAGTTCTTC
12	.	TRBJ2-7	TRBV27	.	CASSLTGYEQYF	TGTGCCAGCAGTTTGACAGGCTACGAGCAGTACTTC
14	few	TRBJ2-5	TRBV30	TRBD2	CAWKSTGGRETQYF	TGTGCCTGGAAATCCACGGGCGGGAGGGAGACCCAGTACTTC
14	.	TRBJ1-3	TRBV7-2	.	CASSLRGSGNTIYF	TGTGCCAGCAGCTTAAGGGGATCTGGAAACACCATATATTTT
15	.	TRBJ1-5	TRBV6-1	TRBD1	CASSGVPGQNQPQHF	TGTGCCAGCAGTGGAGTACCGGGACAGAATCAGCCCCAGCATTTT
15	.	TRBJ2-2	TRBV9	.	CASSVQGVNTGELFF	TGTGCCAGCAGCGTACAGGGCGTGAACACCGGGGAGCTGTTTTTT
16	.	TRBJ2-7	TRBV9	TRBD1	CASSVAGGQVLYEQYF	TGTGCCAGCAGCGTAGCTGGGGGACAGGTCCTCTACGAGCAGTACTTC
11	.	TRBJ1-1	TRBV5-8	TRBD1	CASTRQGGAFF	TGTGCCAGCACCAGACAGGGTGGGGCTTTCTTT
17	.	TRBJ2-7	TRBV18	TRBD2	CASSPRHTSGDSYEQYF	TGTGCCAGCTCACCACGGCATACTAGCGGGGATTCCTACGAGCAGTACTTC
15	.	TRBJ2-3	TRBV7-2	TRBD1	CASSSQGVGVDTQYF	TGTGCCAGCAGCTCGCAGGGGGTTGGTGTAGATACGCAGTATTTT
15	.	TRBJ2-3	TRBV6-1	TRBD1	CASSAWGTGEYTQYF	TGTGCCAGCAGCGCCTGGGGGACAGGGGAATATACGCAGTATTTT
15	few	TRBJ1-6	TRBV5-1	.	CASSWEGGPNSPLHF	TGCGCCAGCAGCTGGGAGGGGGGACCTAATTCACCCCTCCACTTT
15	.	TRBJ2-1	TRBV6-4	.	CASSVTGSSYNEQFF	TGTGCCAGCAGTGTTACGGGGAGCTCCTACAATGAGCAGTTCTTC
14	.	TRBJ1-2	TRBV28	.	CASSLIDLFYGYTF	TGTGCCAGCAGTTTAATAGACTTATTCTATGGCTACACCTTC
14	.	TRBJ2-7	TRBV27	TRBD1	CASSPGQSSHEQYF	TGTGCCAGCAGTCCGGGACAGTCTTCCCACGAGCAGTACTTC
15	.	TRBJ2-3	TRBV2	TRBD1	CASSDFGQGTDTQYF	TGTGCCAGCAGCGACTTCGGACAGGGCACAGATACGCAGTATTTT
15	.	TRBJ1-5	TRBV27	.	CASSLGGWGNQPQHF	TGTGCCAGCAGTTTAGGGGGGTGGGGGAACCAGCCCCAGCATTTT
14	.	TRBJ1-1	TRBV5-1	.	CASRDQIQGTEAFF	TGCGCCAGCAGGGATCAGATACAGGGAACTGAAGCTTTCTTT
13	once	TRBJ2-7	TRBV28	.	CASSTRTNYEQYF	TGTGCCAGCAGTACACGGACAAACTACGAGCAGTACTTC
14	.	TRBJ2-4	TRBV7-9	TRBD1	CASSSSGTENIQYF	TGTGCCAGCAGCTCATCCGGGACAGAAAACATTCAGTACTTC
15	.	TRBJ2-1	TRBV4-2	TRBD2	CASSQGTSVNNEQFF	TGTGCCAGCAGCCAGGGGACTAGCGTTAACAATGAGCAGTTCTTC
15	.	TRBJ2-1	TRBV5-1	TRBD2	CASSSGTITYNEQFF	TGCGCCAGCAGCTCCGGGACTATTACCTACAATGAGCAGTTCTTC
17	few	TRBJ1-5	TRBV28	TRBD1	CASSSGQGRFGNQPQHF	TGTGCCAGCAGTTCAGGACAGGGCAGGTTCGGCAATCAGCCCCAGCATTTT